This T cell receptor beta chain came from a study of cytomegalovirus exposure and HLA in healthy donors. This clone was seen only a few times. Amplification used 60 Vbeta primers and 13 Jbeta primers. Using immunoSEQ multiplex PCR, the repertoire was profiled, and TCRdb retains in-frame clones only, with some absent. The repertoire holds tens of thousands of clones, with roughly 81% as singletons. What was sequenced was PBMCs. This sequence originates from a woman aged 40 to 55 in good health and CMV-seropositive.

CDR3 sequence: CASSQSSGGPYTEAFF. The CDR3 region has the DNA TGTGCCAGCAGCCAATCGAGCGGGGGGCCGTACACTGAAGCTTTCTTT. The chain uses TRBV16 and TRBJ1-1, with D maybe TRBD1 (6 bases). Germline loops: CDR1 KGHSY, CDR2 FQNENV. Deletions cut 0 bases from V and 3 bases from J, with 14 bases between. There are 16 residues in the CDR3.